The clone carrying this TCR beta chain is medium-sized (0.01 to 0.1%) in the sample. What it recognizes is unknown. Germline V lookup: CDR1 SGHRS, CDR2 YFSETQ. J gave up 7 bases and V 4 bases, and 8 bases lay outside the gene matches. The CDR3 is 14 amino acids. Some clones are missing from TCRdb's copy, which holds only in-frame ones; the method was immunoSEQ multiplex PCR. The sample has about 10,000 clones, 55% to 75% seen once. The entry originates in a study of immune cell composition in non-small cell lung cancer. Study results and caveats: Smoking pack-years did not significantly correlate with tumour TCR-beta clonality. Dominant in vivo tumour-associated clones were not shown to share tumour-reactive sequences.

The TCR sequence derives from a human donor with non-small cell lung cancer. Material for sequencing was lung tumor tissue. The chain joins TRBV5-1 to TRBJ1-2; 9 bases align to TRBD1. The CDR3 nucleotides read TGCGCCAGCAGCAAGGGACAGGGTGAGGGTGGCTACACCTTC. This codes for CASSKGQGEGGYTF.